One sample yielded the 19 T cell receptor beta chains listed below, sequenced in a study of CD4 T cells in relation to SARS-CoV-2 and coronaviruses. These receptors are not linked to any known antigen. Repertoires were generated with immunoSEQ multiplex PCR, while TCRdb's copy carries only in-frame clones and drops some. The data contain more than 20,000 clones, 70% to 80% of them seen just once; the ten biggest clones take up roughly 12%. Unexposed donor CD4+ T cells date from about 2011-2019, before the COVID-19 pandemic. Isolation of CD4+ T cells took place after approximately eleven days in culture. The sequencing input was CD4+ T cells from PBMCs, cultured in vitro. These receptor sequences come from a human donor in good health.

V and J are TRBV2 and TRBJ1-5; TRBD1 matches at 12 bases. With V trimmed by 5 bases and J by 7 bases, 6 bases remained unmatched. Germline V gene lookup returns CDR1 SNHLY and CDR2 FYNNEI. This CDR3 is built from 15 residues. The CDR3 region is CASSKGQGASQPQHF. CDR3 nucleotide sequence: TGTGCCAGCAGTAAGGGACAGGGGGCTAGCCAGCCCCAGCATTTT.

The chain combines TRBV12-3 or TRBV12-4 with TRBJ2-3; TRBD2 might be the D (6 bases). The CDR3 spans 13 residues. The V end lost 3 bases, the J end lost 7 bases, and 11 bases lay between the germline ends. For the CDR3, the DNA is TGTGCCAGCAGTTTTGGGGGGAAAAATACGCAGTATTTT. This codes for CASSFGGKNTQYF.

This chain uses TRBV27 with TRBJ2-1, with TRBD2 matching 8 bases. V dropped 0 bases and J dropped 8; count of bases not matched to a gene: 24. CDR1 is MNHEY and CDR2 is SMNVEV in the germline V gene (reference sequence). The CDR3 has 21 residues. CDR3 in DNA: TGTGCCAGCAGTTTATCCCCTTTAGTTAGCGGGATCATTAAGCGGGCTTATGAGCAGTTCTTC. Its translation is CASSLSPLVSGIIKRAYEQFF.

The J gene is TRBJ1-1, the V gene TRBV4-2; D call uncertain. Looked up from germline, CDR1 is LGHNA and CDR2 is YNFKEQ. V lost 0 bases and J lost 0, with 8 bases in between. The CDR3 has 15 amino acids. DNA for the CDR3: TGTGCCAGCAGCCAAGAAACAGTGATGAACACTGAAGCTTTCTTT. Protein sequence: CASSQETVMNTEAFF.

V and J are TRBV13 and TRBJ1-1; D remains unclear. The length of the CDR3 is 11 residues. Germline CDR1 PRHDT, CDR2 FYEKMQ (reference sequence). The germline V and J ends were trimmed by 3 bases and 7 bases, with 6 bases remaining between them. This chain's CDR3 is CASSLWGEAFF. The CDR3 DNA sequence: TGTGCCAGCAGCTTGTGGGGTGAAGCTTTCTTT.

For the CDR3, the DNA is TGCGCCAGCAGTGGGCTAGTCTGGAAAGATGAGCAGTTCTTC. As protein: CASSGLVWKDEQFF. The V call is TRBV5-1, the J call TRBJ2-1; no reliable D call. This CDR3 has 14 residues. Germline CDR1 is SGHRS and CDR2 is YFSETQ. The V end lost 5 bases, the J end lost 8 bases, and 17 bases lay between the germline ends. The variable domain in full, with the rest retrieved from reference TRBV5-1 and TRBJ2-1, is KAGVTQTPRYLIKTRGQQVTLSCSPISGHRSVSWYQQTPGQGLQFLFEYFSETQRNKGNFPGRFSGRQFSNSRSEMNVSTLELGDSALYLCASSGLVWKDEQFFGPGTRLTVL.

The genes are TRBV18 and TRBJ1-2, with D maybe TRBD1 (5 bases). Trimming pared 4 bases from V and 3 bases from J, leaving 9 bases between. This CDR3 has 13 residues. The V gene's germline CDR1 is KGHSH and CDR2 LQKENI. The CDR3 sequence: CASSRQGDYGYTF. As DNA, the CDR3 is TGTGCCAGCTCACGTCAAGGGGACTATGGCTACACCTTC.

This chain uses TRBV30 with TRBJ2-1; either TRBD1 or TRBD2 may fit D (5 bases each). From germline, CDR1 is GTSNPN and CDR2 SVGIG (reference sequence). This CDR3 has 16 amino acids. V shed 2 bases and J shed 0 bases, with 14 bases lying between them. In nucleotides, the CDR3 is TGTGCCTGGAGTCTTGGGGGACCGAGCTCCTACAATGAGCAGTTCTTC. Amino acid sequence: CAWSLGGPSSYNEQFF.

This chain joins TRBV24-1 and TRBJ2-3, with 8 bases that match TRBD1. The V gene end was trimmed by 1 base and the J gene end by 1 base; junction bases not matched to a gene: 3. In germline, CDR1 is KGHDR, CDR2 SFDVKD. This CDR3 comprises 16 residues. CDR3 in amino acids: CATSDFPGQGTDTQYF. The CDR3 nucleotides are TGTGCCACCAGTGATTTCCCGGGACAGGGCACAGATACGCAGTATTTT.

The rearrangement uses TRBV19 and TRBJ2-7; the D gene could be TRBD1 or TRBD2 (5 bases each). This CDR3 has 15 residues. Deletions cut 6 bases from V and 3 bases from J, with 18 bases between. Germline CDR1 and CDR2: LNHDA and SQIVND (reference sequence). The chain's CDR3 is CASSPGTLLYYEQYF. CDR3 DNA: TGTGCCAGTAGCCCCGGGACCCTTCTGTACTACGAGCAGTACTTC.

J is TRBJ2-7 and V is TRBV7-9, with D maybe TRBD2 (5 bases). Trimming removed 3 bases from V and 3 bases from J, with 9 bases in between. The CDR3 loop spans 13 amino acids. CDR1 is SEHNR and CDR2 is FQNEAQ in the germline V gene (reference sequence). CDR3 in DNA: TGTGCCAGCAGCTTGAGAGGAGGCTACGAGCAGTACTTC. Amino acid sequence: CASSLRGGYEQYF. Full variable domain (rest looked up from reference TRBV7-9 and TRBJ2-7): DTGVSQNPRHKITKRGQNVTFRCDPISEHNRLYWYRQTLGQGPEFLTYFQNEAQLEKSRLLSDRFSAERPKGSFSTLEIQRTEQGDSAMYLCASSLRGGYEQYFGPGTRLTVT.

The chain carries TRBV19 and TRBJ2-4; D unclear. The CDR3 length is 14 residues. From germline, CDR1 is LNHDA and CDR2 SQIVND (reference sequence). V lost 6 bases to trimming and J lost 0 bases, with 9 bases between them. CDR3 bases: TGTGCCAGTAGGGTATCGGGAGCCAAAAACATTCAGTACTTC. It is translated as CASRVSGAKNIQYF. The full variable domain, completed using reference TRBV19 and TRBJ2-4, is DGGITQSPKYLFRKEGQNVTLSCEQNLNHDAMYWYRQDPGQGLRLIYYSQIVNDFQKGDIAEGYSVSREKKESFPLTVTSAQKNPTAFYLCASRVSGAKNIQYFGAGTRLSVL.

CDR3 sequence (DNA): TGTGCCAGCAGTTTAGAGGGGGCGGGGACTAGCCACTCTCGTATCAACTACGAGCAGTACTTC. Translated, it gives CASSLEGAGTSHSRINYEQYF. The chain uses TRBV28 and TRBJ2-7, with 9 bases that match TRBD2. Germline V gives CDR1 MDHEN, CDR2 SYDVKM. J was trimmed by 3 bases and V by 2 bases; bases with no gene match: 23. The CDR3 runs to 21 residues.

This clone is a singleton in its sample. The CDR3 sequence is CASTPSGSTADTQYF. The CDR3 bases are TGTGCCAGCACGCCTAGCGGGAGCACCGCAGATACGCAGTATTTT. V is TRBV6-5 and J is TRBJ2-3; 10 nucleotides align to TRBD2. V lost 7 bases to trimming and J lost 4 bases; unmatched junction nucleotides: 8. This CDR3 is 15 amino acids long. CDR1 and CDR2 from the germline V gene are MNHEY and SVGAGI.

About this clone: Other DNA sequences from this sample encode an identical CDR3 as well. The chain joins TRBV30 to TRBJ2-7; D is unresolved. This CDR3 has 11 amino acids. Germline values: CDR1 GTSNPN, CDR2 SVGIG (reference sequence). The V end lost 0 bases, the J end lost 3 bases, and 3 bases lay between the germline ends. The chain's CDR3 is CAWSVGYEQYF. Written as DNA, the CDR3 is TGTGCCTGGAGTGTAGGCTACGAGCAGTACTTC.

This clone turned up a few times. The chain employs TRBV3-1 (or the pseudogene TRBV3-2) and TRBJ2-1, with a tentative D call TRBD2 (5 bases). The germline V gene encodes CDR1 LGHDT and CDR2 YNNKEL (reference sequence). The V gene lost 0 bases and the J gene lost 7 bases, with 10 bases spanning the gap. This CDR3 is 14 amino acids long. The CDR3 nucleotides read TGTGCCAGCAGCCAAGATTCGAGGAGGAATGAGCAGTTCTTC. Translating it yields CASSQDSRRNEQFF.

The V call is TRBV27, the J call TRBJ1-3; no firm D call. The CDR3 length is 13 residues. The V and J ends lost 3 bases and 4 bases respectively, with 7 bases between them. CDR1 is MNHEY and CDR2 is SMNVEV in the germline V gene (reference sequence). CDR3 amino acids: CASSFGEGNTIYF. The CDR3 bases are TGTGCCAGCAGTTTTGGGGAAGGAAACACCATATATTTT.

The rearrangement uses TRBV11-2 and TRBJ2-5, with TRBD1 matching 7 bases. Germline CDR1 and CDR2: SGHAT and FQNNGV. With 2 bases clipped from V and 1 base from J, the junction kept 13 bases outside the gene matches. The CDR3 loop spans 18 amino acids. CDR3: CASSLRPDKGTAQETQYF. The CDR3 DNA reads as TGTGCCAGCAGCTTACGCCCGGACAAAGGGACAGCCCAAGAGACCCAGTACTTC.

V is TRBV7-9 and J is TRBJ1-3; D remains ambiguous. Trimming removed 0 bases from V and 0 bases from J, with 3 bases in between. Germline V gene data show CDR1 as SEHNR and CDR2 as FQNEAQ (reference sequence). The CDR3 runs to 14 residues. The CDR3 here is CASSLAVSGNTIYF. DNA for the CDR3: TGTGCCAGCAGCTTAGCGGTCTCTGGAAACACCATATATTTT. Using reference TRBV7-9 and TRBJ1-3 for the parts outside the CDR3, the full variable domain is DTGVSQNPRHKITKRGQNVTFRCDPISEHNRLYWYRQTLGQGPEFLTYFQNEAQLEKSRLLSDRFSAERPKGSFSTLEIQRTEQGDSAMYLCASSLAVSGNTIYFGEGSWLTVV.